One sample yielded the 21 T cell receptor beta chains listed below, sequenced in a study of blood T cell repertoires in COVID-19. Clones were sequenced by immunoSEQ multiplex PCR, and TCRdb holds only the in-frame ones, with some missing. The profile covers 110,000 to 150,000 clones, with 76% appearing a single time and 3.5% to 4.5% taken by the ten largest. What was sequenced was peripheral blood. These receptors originate from a man in his sixties with acute or convalescent COVID-19.

The V and J genes are TRBV28 and TRBJ2-2; 9 bases line up with TRBD2. CDR1 is MDHEN and CDR2 is SYDVKM in the germline V gene. The CDR3 loop spans 15 amino acids. V trimming: 6 bases; J trimming: 7 bases; junction bases outside the gene matches: 9. The CDR3 DNA sequence: TGTGCCAGCAGGGGACCGGGACTAGCCCTCGGGGAGCTGTTTTTT. Amino acid sequence: CASRGPGLALGELFF.

This clone was seen a few times. The chain is built from TRBV6-1 and TRBJ2-7; 10 bases are shared with TRBD1. This CDR3 has 13 amino acids. Germline lookup yields CDR1 MNHNS and CDR2 SASEGT. V shed 7 bases and J 6 bases; nucleotides not matched to a gene: 6. CDR3 residues: CASTGTGEVEQYF. The CDR3 bases are TGTGCCAGCACAGGGACAGGGGAGGTCGAGCAGTACTTC.

This clone was detected ten times or more. This chain joins TRBV30 and TRBJ2-2; 7 bases align to TRBD2. Unmatched junction bases numbered 8, after V lost 4 bases and J lost 6 bases. The V gene's germline CDR1 is GTSNPN and CDR2 SVGIG (reference sequence). CDR3 size: 14 residues. CDR3 region: CAWKGGSDSGELFF. CDR3 sequence (DNA): TGTGCCTGGAAGGGCGGGAGCGATTCCGGGGAGCTGTTTTTT.

The rearrangement uses TRBV6-5 and TRBJ1-2; D perhaps matches TRBD1 (5 bases). V lost 5 bases, J lost 4 bases, and 14 bases lay in between. The length of the CDR3 is 14 residues. The V gene's germline CDR1 is MNHEY and CDR2 SVGAGI. The CDR3 protein is CASSTSGSGYGYTF. CDR3 coding DNA: TGTGCCAGCAGTACGTCAGGGTCGGGCTATGGCTACACCTTC.

The V gene is TRBV10-1, the J gene TRBJ2-5; TRBD2 might be the D (6 bases). CDR1 is WNHNN, CDR2 SYGVQD, per germline (reference sequence). This CDR3 contains 13 residues. The V and J ends lost 6 bases and 5 bases respectively, with 13 bases between them. CDR3 in amino acids: CASSGDLLETQYF. DNA of the CDR3: TGCGCCAGCAGCGGGGACTTGCTGGAGACCCAGTACTTC.

This clone occurred once. The genes are TRBV9 and TRBJ2-1; D may be TRBD2 (7 bases). The CDR3 is 16 residues long. Trimming took 4 bases from V and 2 from J, leaving 16 bases between them. Germline CDR1 is SGDLS and CDR2 is YYNGEE. The CDR3 DNA reads TGTGCCAGCAGCCCCGGAGGGGGAGGGCCCTACAATGAGCAGTTCTTC. As protein: CASSPGGGGPYNEQFF.

V gene TRBV3-1 (or the pseudogene TRBV3-2) combines with J gene TRBJ2-3; D is possibly TRBD1 (5 bases). This CDR3 is 13 amino acids long. V lost 2 bases, J lost 4 bases, and 7 bases lay in between. Germline assignment: CDR1 LGHDT and CDR2 YNNKEL (reference sequence). The CDR3 loop reads CASSQIGADTQYF. Here the CDR3 DNA reads TGTGCCAGCAGCCAAATAGGGGCAGATACGCAGTATTTT.

The chain uses TRBV7-6 and TRBJ2-1; tentative D call: TRBD1 (5 bases). Germline V gene lookup returns CDR1 SGHVS and CDR2 FNYEAQ. V gave up 2 bases and J gave up 11 bases, with 13 bases separating them. The CDR3 has 13 amino acids. CDR3 sequence: CASSLTQKGKQFF. CDR3 bases: TGTGCCAGCAGCTTAACCCAAAAGGGGAAGCAGTTCTTC. Combining the CDR3 with reference TRBV7-6 and TRBJ2-1 gives the whole variable domain GAGVSQSPRYKVTKRGQDVALRCDPISGHVSLYWYRQALGQGPEFLTYFNYEAQQDKSGLPNDRFSAERPEGSISTLTIQRTEQRDSAMYRCASSLTQKGKQFFGPGTRLTVL.

This clone was seen only a few times. This chain links TRBV4-1 with TRBJ2-5; 7 bases are shared with TRBD2. Trimming cost V 1 base and J 3 bases; bases outside gene matches: 5. The CDR3 covers 15 residues. Germline values: CDR1 MGHRA, CDR2 YSYEKL. The CDR3: CASSQGLASEETQYF. The CDR3, as DNA: TGCGCCAGCAGCCAAGGACTAGCCTCAGAAGAGACCCAGTACTTC.

This clone was counted once. The chain has TRBV7-9 and TRBJ2-3, with a possible D match to TRBD2 (6 bases). Germline V lookup: CDR1 SEHNR, CDR2 FQNEAQ (reference sequence). This CDR3 is 15 amino acids long. Trimming took off 5 bases at V and 7 bases at J, with 19 bases between the two ends. The chain's CDR3 is CASSAKGTAINTQYF. The CDR3 region has the DNA TGTGCCAGCAGCGCGAAGGGGACTGCAATCAATACGCAGTATTTT.

This clone appeared many times. This chain connects TRBV9 to TRBJ2-1, with D hard to call. This CDR3 has 15 residues. Germline CDR1 SGDLS, CDR2 YYNGEE. V was pared by 4 bases and J by 0 bases, with 11 bases between. In DNA form, the CDR3 reads TGTGCCAGCAGCAGACACCTGAGCTCCTACAATGAGCAGTTCTTC. Amino acids: CASSRHLSSYNEQFF.

As DNA, the CDR3 is TGTGCCAGCAAGCCAGGGGGCGCGGACACCGGGGAGCTGTTTTTT. It encodes CASKPGGADTGELFF. The chain joins TRBV28 to TRBJ2-2; 8 nucleotides align to TRBD1. J gave up 3 bases and V 7 bases, and 7 bases lay outside the gene matches. CDR3 size: 15 residues. The germline gives CDR1 MDHEN, CDR2 SYDVKM.

The DNA of the CDR3 is TGTGCCGGCCAAGCGGGATACAATGAGCAGTTCTTC. Protein product: CAGQAGYNEQFF. The genes are TRBV6-5 and TRBJ2-1; TRBD2 matches 7 bases. This CDR3 comprises 12 residues. The germline gives CDR1 MNHEY, CDR2 SVGAGI. V dropped 11 bases and J dropped 4; count of bases not matched to a gene: 5.

This clone was observed a handful of times. The rearrangement links TRBV19 to TRBJ1-5; D is ambiguous. The length of the CDR3 is 9 residues. V was shortened by 9 bases and J by 5 bases, with 2 bases between the two germline ends. Germline assignment: CDR1 LNHDA and CDR2 SQIVND (reference sequence). The CDR3 is CASDQPQHF. The CDR3 DNA reads as TGTGCCAGCGATCAGCCCCAGCATTTT.

The chain is built from TRBV18 and TRBJ2-5, with D perhaps matching TRBD2 (5 bases). Germline values: CDR1 KGHSH, CDR2 LQKENI. Trimming pared 3 bases from V and 3 bases from J, leaving 8 bases between. The CDR3 covers 13 residues. CDR3 nucleotides: TGTGCCAGCTCACCCGTCGGGAAAGAGACCCAGTACTTC. Translation gives CASSPVGKETQYF.

V is TRBV5-1 and J is TRBJ1-6; D remains unclear. The germline V gene encodes CDR1 SGHRS and CDR2 YFSETQ. V was shortened by 6 bases and J by 8 bases, with 12 bases between the two germline ends. This CDR3 is built from 13 residues. CDR3 in DNA: TGCGCCAGCAAGAGGGATGGCGATTCACCCCTCCACTTT. As protein: CASKRDGDSPLHF.

J is TRBJ1-2 and V is TRBV3-1 (or the pseudogene TRBV3-2), with D possibly TRBD1 on 5 matching bases. Germline CDR1 LGHDT, CDR2 YNNKEL (reference sequence). The CDR3 runs to 17 residues. Trimming took off 0 bases at V and 6 bases at J, with 20 bases between the two ends. The CDR3: CASSQDPQGLGGHGYTF. The CDR3 region has the DNA TGTGCCAGCAGCCAAGACCCCCAGGGACTTGGCGGACATGGCTACACCTTC.

This clone was recorded many times. The identical CDR3 is also encoded by other nucleotide sequences in the sample. DNA of the CDR3: TGTGCCAGCTCACCCACAAACGGGGATACGCAGTATTTT. Protein: CASSPTNGDTQYF. V gene TRBV18 combines with J gene TRBJ2-3; no clear D. Germline V gene lookup returns CDR1 KGHSH and CDR2 LQKENI. The CDR3 covers 13 residues. V was pared by 3 bases and J by 6 bases, with 10 bases between.

Only a few counts were recorded for this clone. This rearrangement joins TRBV29-1 to TRBJ1-4; TRBD1 matches 7 bases. The V and J ends lost 5 bases and 7 bases, in that order; junction bases with no gene match: 7. Germline V gives CDR1 SQVTM, CDR2 ANQGSEA. There are 13 residues in the CDR3. The CDR3 is CSVQRGQREKLFF. The CDR3 DNA reads TGCAGCGTTCAGAGGGGGCAACGTGAAAAACTGTTTTTT.

This clone appeared once. The rearrangement joins TRBV10-2 to TRBJ1-1, with 7 nucleotides matching TRBD1. The CDR3 consists of 15 residues. Germline V CDR1 and CDR2: WSHSY, SAAADI. V dropped 5 bases and J dropped 0; count of bases not matched to a gene: 6. The CDR3 loop reads CASSPPTGMNTEAFF. CDR3 nucleotide sequence: TGCGCCAGCAGTCCCCCGACAGGGATGAACACTGAAGCTTTCTTT.

The J gene is TRBJ2-1, the V gene TRBV7-2, with D uncertain. The CDR3 is made up of 13 amino acids. Germline lookup yields CDR1 SGHTA and CDR2 FQGNSA. V was trimmed by 5 bases and J by 4 bases, leaving 9 bases between them. The CDR3 coding sequence is TGTGCCAGCAGCCCAGACTCGTACAATGAGCAGTTCTTC. Protein product: CASSPDSYNEQFF.